These 20 T cell receptor beta chains were all obtained from the same sample, sequenced in a study of blood T cell repertoires in COVID-19. Using immunoSEQ multiplex PCR, the repertoire was profiled, and TCRdb retains in-frame clones only, with some absent. Of some 200,000 clones in the sample, around 80% were seen once. The sequenced material came from peripheral blood. All receptors come from a middle-aged woman who had recovered from COVID-19.

The V gene is TRBV6-2 or TRBV6-3, the J gene TRBJ2-7, with a possible D match to TRBD1 (6 bases). The CDR3 is made up of 14 amino acids. The V end lost 5 bases, the J end lost 1 base, and 12 bases lay between the germline ends. Germline CDR1 and CDR2: MNHEY and SVGEGT. CDR3 residues: CASSAVRGSYEQYF. The CDR3 DNA reads as TGTGCCAGCAGTGCCGTCAGGGGTTCCTACGAGCAGTACTTC.

The V and J genes are TRBV9 and TRBJ2-3; tentative D call: TRBD2 (5 bases). The CDR3 is 16 amino acids. CDR1 and CDR2 (germline): SGDLS, YYNGEE. V dropped 3 bases and J dropped 4 bases, with 18 bases sitting between them. The CDR3 sequence is CASSAATFRGADTQYF. For the CDR3, the DNA is TGTGCCAGCAGCGCCGCCACCTTTCGGGGAGCAGATACGCAGTATTTT. The complete variable domain, with remaining parts taken from reference TRBV9 and TRBJ2-3, reads DSGVTQTPKHLITATGQRVTLRCSPRSGDLSVYWYQQSLDQGLQFLIQYYNGEERAKGNILERFSAQQFPDLHSELNLSSLELGDSALYFCASSAATFRGADTQYFGPGTRLTVL.

The chain carries TRBV2 and TRBJ1-5; TRBD1 matches 7 bases. CDR1 is SNHLY and CDR2 is FYNNEI in the germline V gene. Losses at the gene ends were 7 bases for V and 7 bases for J; bases not matched to a gene: 10. The CDR3 consists of 14 residues. CDR3 sequence reads: CASMVEGAGQPQHF. The CDR3 DNA reads as TGTGCCAGCATGGTTGAGGGGGCTGGGCAGCCCCAGCATTTT.

This rearrangement joins TRBV28 to TRBJ2-3, with D possibly matching TRBD2 (6 bases). CDR1 is MDHEN and CDR2 is SYDVKM in the germline V gene. V was pared by 5 bases and J by 1 base, with 10 bases between. The CDR3 extends over 14 amino acids. This CDR3 reads CASSVSGGTDTQYF. CDR3 DNA sequence: TGTGCCAGCAGTGTTAGCGGAGGCACAGATACGCAGTATTTT.

J is TRBJ2-5 and V is TRBV5-6; 11 bases are shared with TRBD2. The CDR3 has 14 residues. V was pared by 1 base and J by 5 bases, with 1 base of the junction left unmatched. The germline V gene encodes CDR1 SGHDT and CDR2 YYEEEE. The CDR3 sequence: CASSLTSGGETQYF. CDR3 nucleotide sequence: TGTGCCAGCAGCTTGACTAGCGGGGGTGAGACCCAGTACTTC.

The V gene is TRBV9, the J gene TRBJ1-1, with D maybe TRBD1 (6 bases). With 0 bases removed from V and 5 bases from J, the gap between germline ends came to 11 bases. Germline CDR1 and CDR2: SGDLS and YYNGEE. This CDR3 is built from 14 residues. This CDR3 reads CASSVATQGTEAFF. The CDR3 DNA follows: TGTGCCAGCAGCGTAGCTACTCAGGGGACTGAAGCTTTCTTT.

CDR3 loop: CASSLSGGAHNEQFF. CDR3 coding DNA: TGTGCCAGCAGCCTGAGCGGGGGGGCGCACAATGAGCAGTTCTTC. V gene TRBV7-3 combines with J gene TRBJ2-1; 10 positions agree with TRBD2. Germline CDR1 and CDR2: SGHTA and FQGTGA. CDR3 length: 15 amino acids. V trimming: 5 bases; J trimming: 5 bases; junction bases outside the gene matches: 6.

This chain joins TRBV2 and TRBJ1-1; weak D call: TRBD1 (5 bases). Trimming stripped 4 bases from V and 1 base from J, with 10 bases between. CDR1 is SNHLY and CDR2 is FYNNEI in the germline V gene. The CDR3 consists of 14 residues. CDR3 sequence: CASSVQGRNTEAFF. DNA for the CDR3: TGTGCCAGCAGTGTCCAGGGTAGGAACACTGAAGCTTTCTTT.

V is TRBV7-9 and J is TRBJ1-1, with D possibly matching TRBD1 (5 bases). This CDR3 has 14 residues. Germline CDR1 SEHNR, CDR2 FQNEAQ (reference sequence). V gave up 2 bases and J gave up 3 bases, with 10 bases separating them. The CDR3 here is CASSLYGGDTEAFF. The DNA for the CDR3 is TGTGCCAGCAGCTTATACGGAGGGGACACTGAAGCTTTCTTT.

The rearrangement joins TRBV23-1 to TRBJ1-2; D is undetermined. TRBV23-1 is noted as an ORF with a role that remains uncertain. This CDR3 is built from 17 residues. Trimming removed 1 base from V and 4 bases from J, with 19 bases in between. The CDR3 coding sequence is TGCGCCAGCAGTCAATTTATTCCGGCAGGATCGACCTATGGCTACACCTTC. This encodes CASSQFIPAGSTYGYTF.

The chain couples TRBV12-3 or TRBV12-4 to TRBJ2-1; tentative D call: TRBD2 (6 bases). The V end lost 4 bases, the J end lost 5 bases, and 9 bases lay between the germline ends. There are 13 residues in the CDR3. CDR3 in DNA: TGTGCCAGCAGTTGGGGAGGTCACAATGAGCAGTTCTTC. This encodes CASSWGGHNEQFF.

V is TRBV15 and J is TRBJ2-3; TRBD2 matches 7 bases. CDR1 and CDR2 (germline): LNHNV, YYDKDF (reference sequence). V was clipped by 5 bases and J by 4 bases; unmatched bases: 3. This CDR3 region has 13 residues. CDR3 sequence (DNA): TGTGCCACCAGCCGCGCGGGGGCAGATACGCAGTATTTT. Its protein is CATSRAGADTQYF.

A single count supports this clone. The chain uses TRBV11-1 and TRBJ2-2, with TRBD1 identical over 9 bases. The CDR3 spans 14 residues. CDR1 is SGHAT and CDR2 is FQDESV in the germline V gene (reference sequence). The ends lost 8 bases at V and 6 bases at J; junction bases unmatched: 7. The CDR3 loop is CASRPTGGSGELFF. In DNA, the CDR3 is TGTGCCAGCCGCCCGACAGGGGGGTCCGGGGAGCTGTTTTTT.

V is TRBV5-1 and J is TRBJ1-1; D ambiguous. The germline gives CDR1 SGHRS, CDR2 YFSETQ. The CDR3 consists of 16 residues. Deletions cut 0 bases from V and 2 bases from J, with 14 bases between. In DNA form, the CDR3 reads TGCGCCAGCAGCTTGGACCGCCGGTCGCTTAACACTGAAGCTTTCTTT. Residues: CASSLDRRSLNTEAFF.

V gene TRBV12-3 or TRBV12-4 combines with J gene TRBJ2-1; maybe TRBD2 (5 bases). The CDR3 runs to 13 residues. The V end was cut by 6 bases, the J end by 4 bases, with 10 bases between. CDR3 protein: CASSEEAYNEQFF. The DNA for the CDR3 is TGTGCCAGCAGCGAGGAGGCATACAATGAGCAGTTCTTC.

This chain's CDR3 is CASSWTTGKSRNEQFF. The CDR3 coding sequence is TGCGCCAGCAGCTGGACGACAGGGAAGAGTAGGAATGAGCAGTTCTTC. The chain couples TRBV5-1 to TRBJ2-1, with 7 positions matching TRBD1. Trimming removed 3 bases from V and 7 bases from J; junction bases left unmatched: 13. The CDR3 runs 16 residues. Germline lookup yields CDR1 SGHRS and CDR2 YFSETQ.

The rearrangement uses TRBV18 and TRBJ1-3; D remains unclear. CDR1 and CDR2 (germline): KGHSH, LQKENI. This CDR3 region has 16 residues. Trimming removed 6 bases at V and 0 bases at J, with 15 bases between. Here the CDR3 DNA reads TGTGCCAGCTCTCTTGAGAGGCCCCACTCTGGAAACACCATATATTTT. Protein: CASSLERPHSGNTIYF.

The chain combines TRBV5-1 with TRBJ2-5; D is uncertain. The CDR3 runs to 14 residues. The V and J ends lost 0 bases and 5 bases respectively, with 11 bases between them. Germline CDR1 SGHRS, CDR2 YFSETQ. CDR3 coding DNA: TGCGCCAGCAGCTTGGCCCAACCCGGGGAGACCCAGTACTTC. Translation gives CASSLAQPGETQYF.

This clone was counted a single time. CDR3 DNA: TGTGCCAGCAGCCCTCCCTCCGGGGGGGCCCTTCTCAACAATGAGCAGTTCTTC. Translated, it gives CASSPPSGGALLNNEQFF. J is TRBJ2-1 and V is TRBV7-9; TRBD2 agrees at 8 bases. CDR3 length: 18 residues. The V gene's germline CDR1 is SEHNR and CDR2 FQNEAQ (reference sequence). V shed 5 bases, J shed 5 bases, and the junction held 17 bases outside the gene matches.

This clone was recorded once. The V call is TRBV3-1 (or the pseudogene TRBV3-2), the J call TRBJ2-5, with 10 bases that match TRBD2. CDR1 and CDR2 from the germline V gene are LGHDT and YNNKEL (reference sequence). The CDR3 consists of 16 residues. V was clipped by 4 bases and J by 2 bases; unmatched bases: 7. The CDR3 DNA follows: TGTGCCAGCAGCCTGTTCCCGACTAGCGGGCAAGAGACCCAGTACTTC. This sequence encodes CASSLFPTSGQETQYF.